This TCR beta chain stems from a study of T cell responses to AZD1222 COVID-19 vaccine. CDR1 and CDR2 from the germline V gene are MNHEY and SMNVEV (reference sequence). This CDR3 comprises 15 residues. V was clipped by 2 bases and J by 4 bases, with 15 bases between them. The repertoire was sequenced with immunoSEQ multiplex PCR; TCRdb's copy has only in-frame clones and lacks some. This sample carries about 100,000 clones, roughly 90% of them seen once, and the ten largest clones take 6.6%. Specimen: peripheral blood, collected on day 0 of AZD1222 vaccination. The chain links TRBV27 to TRBJ2-7; D perhaps matches TRBD1 (5 bases). This receptor was identified in an adult in good health. DNA of the CDR3: TGTGCCAGCAGTTTAGGGGCAGGCCCCCCATACGAGCAGTACTTC. It codes for CASSLGAGPPYEQYF.